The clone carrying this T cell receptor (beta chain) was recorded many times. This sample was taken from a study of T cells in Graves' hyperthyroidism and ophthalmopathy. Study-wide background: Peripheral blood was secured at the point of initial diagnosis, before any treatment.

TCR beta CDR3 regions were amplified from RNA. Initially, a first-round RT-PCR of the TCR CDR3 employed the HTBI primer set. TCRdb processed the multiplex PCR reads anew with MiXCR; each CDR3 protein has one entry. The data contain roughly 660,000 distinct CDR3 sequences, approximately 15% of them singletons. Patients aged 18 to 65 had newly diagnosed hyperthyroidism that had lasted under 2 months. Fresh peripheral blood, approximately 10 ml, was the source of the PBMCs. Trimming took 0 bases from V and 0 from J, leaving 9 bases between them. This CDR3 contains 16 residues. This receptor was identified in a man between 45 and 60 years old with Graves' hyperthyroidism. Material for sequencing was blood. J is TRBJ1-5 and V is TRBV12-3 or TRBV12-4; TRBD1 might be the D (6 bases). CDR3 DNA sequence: TGTGCCAGCAGTTTAGCGGGGACACGTAGCAATCAGCCCCAGCATTTT. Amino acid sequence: CASSLAGTRSNQPQHF.